This record looks at one T cell receptor (beta chain) sequence and its context. The antigen is unknown. This entry is derived from a study of T cell responses to AZD1222 COVID-19 vaccine. Germline V gene lookup returns CDR1 SGHRS and CDR2 YFSETQ. J was trimmed by 4 bases and V by 2 bases; bases with no gene match: 7. CDR3 length: 16 residues. Study-level points and caveats: After the peak T cell response, and only then, were repertoires sampled. The study reported that nearly half of spike-specific TCRs target unmutated variant regions.

TCRdb keeps only in-frame clones here, not all; method: immunoSEQ multiplex PCR. The sample consists of about 88,000 clones, about nine tenths of them appearing once. The chain carries TRBV5-1 and TRBJ1-3; 9 bases line up with TRBD1. This TCR was recovered from an adult who received the AZD1222 COVID-19 vaccine. The starting material was peripheral blood, obtained 28 days after the second AZD1222 dose. CDR3 coding DNA: TGCGCCAGCAGCTTATTGGGACAGGGTGTCGGAAACACCATATATTTT. It codes for CASSLLGQGVGNTIYF.